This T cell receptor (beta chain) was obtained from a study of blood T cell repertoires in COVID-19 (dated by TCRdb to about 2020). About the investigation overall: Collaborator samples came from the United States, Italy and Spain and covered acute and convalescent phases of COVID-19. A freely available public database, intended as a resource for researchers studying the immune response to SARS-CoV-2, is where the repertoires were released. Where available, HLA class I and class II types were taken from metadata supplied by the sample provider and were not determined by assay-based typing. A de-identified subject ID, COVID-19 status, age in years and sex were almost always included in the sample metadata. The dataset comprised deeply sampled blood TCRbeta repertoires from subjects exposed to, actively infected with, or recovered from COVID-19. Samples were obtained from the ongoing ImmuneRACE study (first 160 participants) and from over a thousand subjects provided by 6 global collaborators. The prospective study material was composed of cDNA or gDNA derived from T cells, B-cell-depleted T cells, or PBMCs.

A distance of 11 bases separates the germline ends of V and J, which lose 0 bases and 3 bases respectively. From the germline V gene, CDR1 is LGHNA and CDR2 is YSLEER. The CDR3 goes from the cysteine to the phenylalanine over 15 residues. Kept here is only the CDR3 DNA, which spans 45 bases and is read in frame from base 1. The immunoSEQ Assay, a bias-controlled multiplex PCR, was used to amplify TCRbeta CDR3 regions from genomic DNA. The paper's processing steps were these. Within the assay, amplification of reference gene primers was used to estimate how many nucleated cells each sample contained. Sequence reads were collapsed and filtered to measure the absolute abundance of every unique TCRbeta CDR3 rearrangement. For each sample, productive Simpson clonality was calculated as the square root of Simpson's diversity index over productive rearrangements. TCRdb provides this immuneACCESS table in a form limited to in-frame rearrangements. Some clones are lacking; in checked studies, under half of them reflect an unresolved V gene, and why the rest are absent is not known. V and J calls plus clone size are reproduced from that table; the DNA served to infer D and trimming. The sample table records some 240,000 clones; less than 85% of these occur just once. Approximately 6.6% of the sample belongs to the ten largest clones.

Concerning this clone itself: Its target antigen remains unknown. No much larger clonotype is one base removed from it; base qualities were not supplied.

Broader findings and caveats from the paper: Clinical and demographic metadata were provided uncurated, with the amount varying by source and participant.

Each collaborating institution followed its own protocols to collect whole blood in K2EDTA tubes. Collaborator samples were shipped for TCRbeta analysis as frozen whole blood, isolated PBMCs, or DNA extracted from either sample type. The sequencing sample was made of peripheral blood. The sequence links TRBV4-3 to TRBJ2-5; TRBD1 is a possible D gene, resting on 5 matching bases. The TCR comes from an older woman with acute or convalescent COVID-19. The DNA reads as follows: TGCGCCAGCAGCCAAGAAGGGGCGGCTAAAGAGACCCAGTACTTC. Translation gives CASSQEGAAKETQYF.